This section outlines one T cell receptor beta chain sequence together with its context. What it binds is not known. V was cut by 5 bases and J by 0 bases, with 16 bases left in between. This CDR3 comprises 17 residues. Germline lookup yields CDR1 KGHDR and CDR2 SFDVKD. TCR beta CDR3 regions were amplified from RNA transcripts. A set of HTBI primers served as the primers for a first-round RT-PCR of the TCR CDR3. A single record per CDR3 protein comes from TCRdb applying MiXCR to the multiplex PCR reads. Of fewer than 400,000 distinct CDR3 sequences in the sample, 15% to 18% were seen once. The data stem from a study of T cells in Graves' hyperthyroidism and ophthalmopathy. General observations from the study: Before onset, ophthalmopathy was predicted by the model a median around 6.5 months earlier.

Initially, at the first diagnosis of hyperthyroidism and before any ophthalmopathy symptoms, blood was sampled. This chain joins TRBV24-1 and TRBJ2-1; either TRBD1 or TRBD2 may supply D (5 bases each). The TCR sequence derives from a young woman with Graves' hyperthyroidism that later progressed to Graves' ophthalmopathy. Source material: blood. The CDR3 protein is CATSAALGDSSYNEQFF. CDR3 DNA sequence: TGTGCCACCAGTGCCGCCTTGGGAGACAGCTCCTACAATGAGCAGTTCTTC.